This TCR beta chain was sequenced during a study of blood T cell repertoires in COVID-19 (TCRdb year 2020). With regard to the full study: Collaborator samples came from the United States, Italy and Spain and covered acute and convalescent phases of COVID-19. Nearly every sample came with metadata listing a de-identified subject ID, COVID-19 status, age in years and sex. Samples were obtained from the ongoing ImmuneRACE study (first 160 participants) and from approximately 1,200 subjects provided by 6 global collaborators. The prospective study material was composed of cDNA or gDNA derived from T cells, B-cell-depleted T cells, or PBMCs. The repertoires were released in a freely available public database intended as a resource for research on the immune response to SARS-CoV-2. The dataset comprised deeply sampled blood TCRbeta repertoires from subjects exposed to, actively infected with, or recovered from COVID-19. HLA class I and class II types, where available, came from metadata supplied by the sample provider rather than from assay-based typing. Study-level results and caveats: Clinical and demographic metadata were provided uncurated, with the amount varying by source and participant.

As concerns this clone: Its recognized antigen is unknown. Base qualities are missing; no much larger clone stands one base away.

TCRbeta CDR3 regions were amplified from genomic DNA by means of the immunoSEQ Assay, a bias-controlled multiplex PCR. The study's own analysis went as follows. Within the assay, amplification of reference gene primers was used to estimate how many nucleated cells each sample contained. Sequence reads were collapsed and filtered to measure the absolute abundance of every unique TCRbeta CDR3 rearrangement. Productive Simpson clonality was computed per sample as the square root of Simpson's diversity index over productive rearrangements. TCRdb took over this immuneACCESS table, retaining in-frame rearrangements with V and J assigned. Such tables are incomplete; in checked studies, under half of the missing clones stem from an unresolved V gene, and the remainder is unexplained. That table gives V, J and clone size, and the DNA gave D and trimming. In all, the sample holds about 300,000 clones, and 75% to 90% of those were seen once. The top ten constitute under 2% of the sample.

Participants in the prospective study were aged about 18 to 90 years, lived in about two dozen United States geographic areas, and enrolled through a virtual design. Cohort assignment in the prospective study relied on participant-reported clinical history from a screening survey and a study questionnaire. Exposed participants were defined as having been in contact with someone with a PCR-confirmed or clinician-diagnosed COVID-19 case within 2 weeks of study entry. Each participant in the prospective study had whole blood, serum and a nasopharyngeal or oropharyngeal swab collected by mobile phlebotomists. Prospective study participants could optionally give additional blood draws and questionnaires over an approximately two-month period. Prospective study blood samples were shipped either frozen or at room temperature before DNA extraction. What was sequenced was PBMCs or T cells enriched from blood (not recorded which). The sequence came from a woman in her thirties who had been exposed to COVID-19.

The encoded CDR3 is CASSPQGPASNTEAFF. The DNA is as follows: TGTGCCAGCAGCCCACAGGGGCCCGCGTCGAACACTGAAGCTTTCTTT. In this chain, TRBV5-4 is recombined with TRBJ1-1, with 7 middle bases fitting TRBD1. For this chain, trimming is 4 bases at the V end and 1 base at the J end, and the number of junction bases without a gene match is 10. The CDR3 numbers 16 residues from cysteine through phenylalanine. The kept DNA is CDR3 alone, 48 bases in frame from the first base. From the germline V gene (reference sequence), CDR1 is SGHNT and CDR2 is YYREEE.